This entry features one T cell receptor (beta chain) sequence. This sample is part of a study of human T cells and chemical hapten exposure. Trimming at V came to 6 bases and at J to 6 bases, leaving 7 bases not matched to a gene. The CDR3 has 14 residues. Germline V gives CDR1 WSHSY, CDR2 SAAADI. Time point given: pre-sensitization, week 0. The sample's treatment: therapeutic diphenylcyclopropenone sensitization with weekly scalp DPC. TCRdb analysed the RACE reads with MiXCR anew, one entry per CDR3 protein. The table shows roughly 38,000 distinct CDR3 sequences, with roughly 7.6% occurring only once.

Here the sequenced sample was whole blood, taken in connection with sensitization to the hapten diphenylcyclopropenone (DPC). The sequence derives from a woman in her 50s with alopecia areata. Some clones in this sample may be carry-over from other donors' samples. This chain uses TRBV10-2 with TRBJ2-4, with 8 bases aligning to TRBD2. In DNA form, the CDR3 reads TGCGCCAGCAGAACTAGCGGAGAAGGAAACATTCAGTACTTC. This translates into CASRTSGEGNIQYF.